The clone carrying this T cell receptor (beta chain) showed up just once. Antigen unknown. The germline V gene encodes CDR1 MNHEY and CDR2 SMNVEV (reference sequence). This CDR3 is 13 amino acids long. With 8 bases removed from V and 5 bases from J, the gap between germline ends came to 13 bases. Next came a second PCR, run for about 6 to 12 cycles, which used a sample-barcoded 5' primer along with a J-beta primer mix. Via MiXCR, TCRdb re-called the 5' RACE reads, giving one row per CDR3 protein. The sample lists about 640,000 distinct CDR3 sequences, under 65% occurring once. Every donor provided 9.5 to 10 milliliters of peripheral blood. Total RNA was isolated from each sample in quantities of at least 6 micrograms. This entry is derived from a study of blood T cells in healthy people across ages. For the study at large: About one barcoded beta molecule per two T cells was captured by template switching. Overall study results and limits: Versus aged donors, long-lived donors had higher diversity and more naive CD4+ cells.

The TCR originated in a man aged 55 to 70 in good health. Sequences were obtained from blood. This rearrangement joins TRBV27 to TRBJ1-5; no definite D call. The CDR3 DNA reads TGTGCCAGCGGAGGAGTAGTGGATCAGCCCCAGCATTTT. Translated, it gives CASGGVVDQPQHF.